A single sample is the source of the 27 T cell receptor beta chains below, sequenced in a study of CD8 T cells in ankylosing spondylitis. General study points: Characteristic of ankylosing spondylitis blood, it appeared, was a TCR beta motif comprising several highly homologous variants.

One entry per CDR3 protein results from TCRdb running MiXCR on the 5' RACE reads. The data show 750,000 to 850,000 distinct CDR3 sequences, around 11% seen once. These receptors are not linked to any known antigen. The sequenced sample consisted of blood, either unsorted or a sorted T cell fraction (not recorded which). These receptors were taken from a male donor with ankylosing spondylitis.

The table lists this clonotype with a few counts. The CDR3 here is CASSVITGAPTEAFF. CDR3 in DNA: TGCGCCAGCAGCGTTATTACAGGGGCACCCACTGAAGCTTTCTTT. The V gene is TRBV5-1, the J gene TRBJ1-1, with TRBD1 matching 7 bases. V gave up 4 bases and J gave up 4 bases; unmatched junction bases: 10. The V gene's germline CDR1 is SGHRS and CDR2 YFSETQ. The CDR3 is 15 amino acids.

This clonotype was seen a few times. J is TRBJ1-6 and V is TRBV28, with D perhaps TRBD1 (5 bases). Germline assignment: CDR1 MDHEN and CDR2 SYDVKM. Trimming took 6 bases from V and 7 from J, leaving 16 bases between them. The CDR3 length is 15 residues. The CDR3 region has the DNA TGTGCCAGCAGCACAACGGGGACGGTAAATTCACCCCTCCACTTT. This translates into CASSTTGTVNSPLHF. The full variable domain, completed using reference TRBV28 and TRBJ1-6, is DVKVTQSSRYLVKRTGEKVFLECVQDMDHENMFWYRQDPGLGLRLIYFSYDVKMKEKGDIPEGYSVSREKKERFSLILESASTNQTSMYLCASSTTGTVNSPLHFGNGTRLTVT.

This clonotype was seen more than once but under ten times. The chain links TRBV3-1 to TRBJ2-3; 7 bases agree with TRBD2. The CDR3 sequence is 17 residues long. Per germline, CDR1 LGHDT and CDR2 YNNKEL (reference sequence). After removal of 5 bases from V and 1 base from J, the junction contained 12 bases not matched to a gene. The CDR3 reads CASSLIPGRRRTDTQYF. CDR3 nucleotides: TGTGCCAGCAGCTTAATACCCGGGAGGCGACGCACAGATACGCAGTATTTT.

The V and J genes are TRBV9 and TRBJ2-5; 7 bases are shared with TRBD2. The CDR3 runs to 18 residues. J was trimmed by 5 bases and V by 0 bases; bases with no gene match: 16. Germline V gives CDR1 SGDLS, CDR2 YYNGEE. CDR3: CASSVGGGLAARDETQYF. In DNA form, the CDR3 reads TGTGCCAGCAGCGTAGGAGGAGGGCTAGCGGCGCGGGACGAGACCCAGTACTTC. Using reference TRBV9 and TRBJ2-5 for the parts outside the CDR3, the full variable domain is DSGVTQTPKHLITATGQRVTLRCSPRSGDLSVYWYQQSLDQGLQFLIQYYNGEERAKGNILERFSAQQFPDLHSELNLSSLELGDSALYFCASSVGGGLAARDETQYFGPGTRLLVL.

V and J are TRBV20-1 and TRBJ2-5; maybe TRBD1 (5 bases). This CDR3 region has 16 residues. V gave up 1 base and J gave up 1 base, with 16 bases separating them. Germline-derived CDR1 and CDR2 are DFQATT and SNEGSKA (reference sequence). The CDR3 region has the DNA TGCAGTGCTAGAGTGGCTAACAGGCGAGCCCAAGAGACCCAGTACTTC. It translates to CSARVANRRAQETQYF.

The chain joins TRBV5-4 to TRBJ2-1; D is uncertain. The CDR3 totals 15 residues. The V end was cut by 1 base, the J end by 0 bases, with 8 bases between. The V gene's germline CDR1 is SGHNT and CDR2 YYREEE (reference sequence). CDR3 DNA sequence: TGTGCCAGCAGCTTGATAACGAGCTCCTACAATGAGCAGTTCTTC. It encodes CASSLITSSYNEQFF.

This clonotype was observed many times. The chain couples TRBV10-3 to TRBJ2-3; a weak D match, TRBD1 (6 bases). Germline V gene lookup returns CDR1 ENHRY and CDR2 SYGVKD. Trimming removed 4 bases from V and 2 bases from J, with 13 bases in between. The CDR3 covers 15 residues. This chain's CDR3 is CAISAQGRNTDTQYF. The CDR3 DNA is TGTGCCATCAGTGCCCAGGGGCGTAACACAGATACGCAGTATTTT.

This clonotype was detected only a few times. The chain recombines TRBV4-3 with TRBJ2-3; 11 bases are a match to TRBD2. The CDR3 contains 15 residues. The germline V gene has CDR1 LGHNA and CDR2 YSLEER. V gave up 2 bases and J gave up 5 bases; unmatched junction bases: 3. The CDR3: CASSQTTSGIDTQYF. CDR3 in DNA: TGCGCCAGCAGCCAAACGACTAGCGGGATAGATACGCAGTATTTT.

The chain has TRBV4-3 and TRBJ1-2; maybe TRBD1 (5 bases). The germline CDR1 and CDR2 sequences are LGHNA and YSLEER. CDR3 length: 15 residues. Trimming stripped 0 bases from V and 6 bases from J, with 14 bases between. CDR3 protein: CASSQDTGTLDGYTF. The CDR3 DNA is TGCGCCAGCAGCCAAGATACCGGGACGTTGGATGGCTACACCTTC.

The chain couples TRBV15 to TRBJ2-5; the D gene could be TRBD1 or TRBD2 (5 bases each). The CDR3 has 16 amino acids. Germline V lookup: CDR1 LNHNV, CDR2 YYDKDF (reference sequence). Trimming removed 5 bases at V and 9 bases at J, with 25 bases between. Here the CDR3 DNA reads TGTGCCACCAGCGACATTGGGGACCCGTCGCGGTGGGCCCAGTACTTC. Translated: CATSDIGDPSRWAQYF.

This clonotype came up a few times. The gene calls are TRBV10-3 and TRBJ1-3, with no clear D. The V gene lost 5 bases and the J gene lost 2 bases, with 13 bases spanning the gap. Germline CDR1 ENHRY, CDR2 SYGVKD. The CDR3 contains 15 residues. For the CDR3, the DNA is TGTGCCATCAGTCCGGGCTTGGGTCCTGGAAACACCATATATTTT. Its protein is CAISPGLGPGNTIYF.

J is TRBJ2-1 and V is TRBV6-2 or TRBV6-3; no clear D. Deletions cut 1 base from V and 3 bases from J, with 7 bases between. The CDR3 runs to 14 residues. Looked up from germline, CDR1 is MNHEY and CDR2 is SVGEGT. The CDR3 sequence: CASSYWASYNEQFF. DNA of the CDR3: TGTGCCAGCAGTTACTGGGCTAGCTACAATGAGCAGTTCTTC.

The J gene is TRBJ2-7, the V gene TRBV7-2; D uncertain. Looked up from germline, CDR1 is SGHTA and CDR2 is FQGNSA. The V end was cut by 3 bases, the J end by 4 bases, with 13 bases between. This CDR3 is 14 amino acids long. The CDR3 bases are TGTGCCAGCAGCTTCTCGCAGAGAGGATACGAGCAGTACTTC. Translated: CASSFSQRGYEQYF.

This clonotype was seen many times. The CDR3 DNA is TGCAGTGCTAGGCCGTTAGCAGCCTACGAGCAGTACTTC. It is translated as CSARPLAAYEQYF. The chain has TRBV20-1 and TRBJ2-7; D uncertain. V was shortened by 3 bases and J by 2 bases, with 11 bases between the two germline ends. There are 13 residues in the CDR3. Germline V gives CDR1 DFQATT, CDR2 SNEGSKA (reference sequence).

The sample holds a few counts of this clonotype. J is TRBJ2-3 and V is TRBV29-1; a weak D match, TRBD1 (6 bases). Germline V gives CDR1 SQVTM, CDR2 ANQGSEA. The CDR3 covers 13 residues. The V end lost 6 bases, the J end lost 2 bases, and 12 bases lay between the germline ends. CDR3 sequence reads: CSVAGVVTDTQYF. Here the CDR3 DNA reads TGCAGCGTAGCAGGGGTGGTCACAGATACGCAGTATTTT.

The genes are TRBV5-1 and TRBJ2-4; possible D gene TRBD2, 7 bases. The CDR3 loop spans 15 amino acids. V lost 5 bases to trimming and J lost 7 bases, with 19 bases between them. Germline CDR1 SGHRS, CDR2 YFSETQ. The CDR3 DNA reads TGCGCCAGCAGGTGGGGGCCTAGCGGTGTCAACATTCAGTACTTC. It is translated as CASRWGPSGVNIQYF.

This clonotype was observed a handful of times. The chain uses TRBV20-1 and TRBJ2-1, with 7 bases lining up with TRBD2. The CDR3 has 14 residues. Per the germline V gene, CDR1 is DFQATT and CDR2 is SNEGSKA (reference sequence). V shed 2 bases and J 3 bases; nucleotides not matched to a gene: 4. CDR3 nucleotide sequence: TGCAGTGCTAGACACGGGGGGAACTACAATGAGCAGTTCTTC. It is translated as CSARHGGNYNEQFF.

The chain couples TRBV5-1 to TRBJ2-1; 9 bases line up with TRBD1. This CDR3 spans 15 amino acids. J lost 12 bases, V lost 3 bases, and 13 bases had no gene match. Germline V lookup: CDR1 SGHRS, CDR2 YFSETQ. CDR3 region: CASSSTTGTGSGQFF. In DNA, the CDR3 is TGCGCCAGCAGCTCTACAACCGGGACAGGGTCGGGGCAGTTCTTC.

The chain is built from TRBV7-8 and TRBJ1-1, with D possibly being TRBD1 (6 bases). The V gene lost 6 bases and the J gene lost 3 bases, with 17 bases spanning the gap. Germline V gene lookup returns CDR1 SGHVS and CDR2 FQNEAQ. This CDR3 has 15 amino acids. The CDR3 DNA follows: TGTGCCAGCAGTCTTCTACTGGGGGCACACACTGAAGCTTTCTTT. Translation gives CASSLLLGAHTEAFF.

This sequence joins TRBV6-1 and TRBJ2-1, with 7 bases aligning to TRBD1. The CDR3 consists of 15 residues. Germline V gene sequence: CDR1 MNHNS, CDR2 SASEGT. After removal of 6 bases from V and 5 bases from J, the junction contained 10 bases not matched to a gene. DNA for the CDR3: TGTGCCAGCAGCCGACAGGGATGGCGGGACAATGAGCAGTTCTTC. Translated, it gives CASSRQGWRDNEQFF.

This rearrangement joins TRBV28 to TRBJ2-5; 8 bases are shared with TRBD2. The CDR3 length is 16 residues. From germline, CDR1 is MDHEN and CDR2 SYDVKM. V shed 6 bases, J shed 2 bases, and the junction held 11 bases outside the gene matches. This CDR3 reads CASSTPRGLGQETQYF. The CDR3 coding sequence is TGTGCCAGCAGCACCCCCCGGGGACTAGGGCAAGAGACCCAGTACTTC.

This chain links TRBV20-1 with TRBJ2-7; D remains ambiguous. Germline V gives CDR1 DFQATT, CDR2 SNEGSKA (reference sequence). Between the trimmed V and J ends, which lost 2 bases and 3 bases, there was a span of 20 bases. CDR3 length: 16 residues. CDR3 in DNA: TGCAGTGCTAGAAACTCACGTGAGGTGGCCTTCTACGAGCAGTACTTC. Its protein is CSARNSREVAFYEQYF.

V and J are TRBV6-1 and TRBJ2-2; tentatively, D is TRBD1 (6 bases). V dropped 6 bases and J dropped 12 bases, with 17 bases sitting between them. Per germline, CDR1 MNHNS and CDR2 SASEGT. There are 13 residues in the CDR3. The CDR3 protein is CASSMDRPGQLFF. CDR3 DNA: TGTGCCAGCAGCATGGACAGACCAGGGCAGCTGTTTTTT.

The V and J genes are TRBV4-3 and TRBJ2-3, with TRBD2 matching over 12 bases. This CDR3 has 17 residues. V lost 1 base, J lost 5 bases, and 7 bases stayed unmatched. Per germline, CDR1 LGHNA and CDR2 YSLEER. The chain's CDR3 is CASSQGRLAGVKDTQYF. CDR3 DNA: TGCGCCAGCAGCCAAGGAAGACTAGCGGGAGTAAAAGATACGCAGTATTTT.

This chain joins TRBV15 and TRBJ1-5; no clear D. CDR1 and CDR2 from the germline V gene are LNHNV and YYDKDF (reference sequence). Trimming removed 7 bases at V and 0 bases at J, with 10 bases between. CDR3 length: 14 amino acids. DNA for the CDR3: TGTGCCACCAATAACCTGTATAGCAATCAGCCCCAGCATTTT. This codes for CATNNLYSNQPQHF.

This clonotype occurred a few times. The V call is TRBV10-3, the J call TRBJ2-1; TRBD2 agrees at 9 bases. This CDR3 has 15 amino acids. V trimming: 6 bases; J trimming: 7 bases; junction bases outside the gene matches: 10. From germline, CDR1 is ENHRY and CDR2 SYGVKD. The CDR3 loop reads CAISFSGRLDNEQFF. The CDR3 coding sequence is TGTGCCATCAGCTTTAGCGGGAGATTAGATAATGAGCAGTTCTTC.

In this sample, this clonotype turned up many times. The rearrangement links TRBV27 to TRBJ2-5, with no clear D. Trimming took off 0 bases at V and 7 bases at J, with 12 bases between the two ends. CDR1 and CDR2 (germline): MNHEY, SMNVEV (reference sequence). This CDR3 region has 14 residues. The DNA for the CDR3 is TGTGCCAGCAGTTTATCCTTCCAGTCGGGGACCCAGTACTTC. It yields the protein CASSLSFQSGTQYF.